This TCR beta chain derives from a study of beta chain features in type 1 diabetes. Every donor provided one heparinised blood draw, which averaged roughly 120 mL. Remarks on this clone: Its target is not known.

General study points: Reduced insertions and increased deletions marked VDJ junctions in type 1 diabetes patients. Type 1 diabetes patients showed a moderate but significant shortening of TCRB CDR3s in all four CD4+ subsets. The study found that naive, central memory and Treg TCRB repertoires appeared more similar in patients than in healthy donors.

CDR3 length: 14 amino acids. Germline CDR1 reads MNHNY; CDR2 reads SVGAGI (reference sequence). Trimming shortened V by 5 bases and J by 9 bases, and 17 bases separated the two germline ends. Of the isolated RNA, all was reverse transcribed, and so the sequenced material was expressed TCRB transcripts. Assay used: immunoSEQ multiplex PCR; TCRdb lists only in-frame clones, some missing. The data hold 20,000 to 25,000 clones, with more than 65% observed a single time. Sequencing input: stem cell memory CD4+ T cells from blood. The gene calls are TRBV6-6 and TRBJ1-5; D perhaps matches TRBD1 (5 bases). The receptor's source is a woman in her forties with type 1 diabetes. The CDR3 is CASSTDRGAGPQHF. CDR3 in DNA: TGTGCCAGCAGTACAGACAGAGGCGCAGGGCCCCAGCATTTT.